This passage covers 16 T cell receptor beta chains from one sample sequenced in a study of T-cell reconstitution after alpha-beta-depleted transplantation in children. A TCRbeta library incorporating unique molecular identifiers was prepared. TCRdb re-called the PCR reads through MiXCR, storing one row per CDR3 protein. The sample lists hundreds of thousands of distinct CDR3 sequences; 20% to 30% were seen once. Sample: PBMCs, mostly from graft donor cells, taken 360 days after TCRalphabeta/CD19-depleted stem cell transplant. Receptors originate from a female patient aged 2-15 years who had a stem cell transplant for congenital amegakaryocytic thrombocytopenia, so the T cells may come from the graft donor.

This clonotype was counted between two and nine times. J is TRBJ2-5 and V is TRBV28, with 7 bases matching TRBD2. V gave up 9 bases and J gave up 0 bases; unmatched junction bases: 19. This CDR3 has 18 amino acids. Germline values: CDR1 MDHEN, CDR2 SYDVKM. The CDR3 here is CASGGSLITGGHQETQYF. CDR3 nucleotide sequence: TGTGCCAGTGGGGGATCTCTGATAACGGGAGGCCACCAAGAGACCCAGTACTTC. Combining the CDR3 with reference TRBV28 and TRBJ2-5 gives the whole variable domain DVKVTQSSRYLVKRTGEKVFLECVQDMDHENMFWYRQDPGLGLRLIYFSYDVKMKEKGDIPEGYSVSREKKERFSLILESASTNQTSMYLCASGGSLITGGHQETQYFGPGTRLLVL.

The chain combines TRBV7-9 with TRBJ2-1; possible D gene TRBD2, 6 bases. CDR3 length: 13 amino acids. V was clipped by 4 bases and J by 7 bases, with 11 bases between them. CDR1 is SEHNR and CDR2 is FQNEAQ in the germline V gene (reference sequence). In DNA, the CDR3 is TGTGCCAGCAGCTATCTAGCGATGAATGAGCAGTTCTTC. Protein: CASSYLAMNEQFF.

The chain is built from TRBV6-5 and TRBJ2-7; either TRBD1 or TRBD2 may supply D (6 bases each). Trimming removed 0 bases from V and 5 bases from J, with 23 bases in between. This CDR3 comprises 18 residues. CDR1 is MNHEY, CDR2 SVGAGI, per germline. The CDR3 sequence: CASSYSGPGGRWEDEQYF. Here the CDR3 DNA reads TGTGCCAGCAGTTACTCGGGGCCCGGGGGCCGTTGGGAGGACGAGCAGTACTTC.

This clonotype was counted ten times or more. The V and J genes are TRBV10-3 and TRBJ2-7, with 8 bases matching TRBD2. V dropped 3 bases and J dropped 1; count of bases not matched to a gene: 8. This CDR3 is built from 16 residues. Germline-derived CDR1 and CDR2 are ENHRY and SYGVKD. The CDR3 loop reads CAISELLAASSYEQYF. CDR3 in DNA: TGTGCCATCAGTGAATTACTAGCGGCCAGTTCCTACGAGCAGTACTTC.

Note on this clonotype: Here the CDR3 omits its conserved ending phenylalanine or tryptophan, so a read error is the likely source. The DNA for the CDR3 is TGTGCCAGTAGTCCAGACAGGGAAAGGTCTGGGGCCAACGTCCTGACTTTA. Translation gives CASSPDRERSGANVLTL. The rearrangement links TRBV19 to TRBJ2-6; 7 bases match TRBD1. The CDR3 sequence is 17 residues long. Germline V gene sequence: CDR1 LNHDA, CDR2 SQIVND (reference sequence). With 5 bases clipped from V and 1 base from J, the junction kept 8 bases outside the gene matches.

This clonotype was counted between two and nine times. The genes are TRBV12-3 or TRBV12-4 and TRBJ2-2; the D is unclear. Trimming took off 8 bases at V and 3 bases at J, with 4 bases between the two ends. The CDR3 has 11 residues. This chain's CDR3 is CASHYTGELFF. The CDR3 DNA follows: TGTGCCAGCCACTACACCGGGGAGCTGTTTTTT.

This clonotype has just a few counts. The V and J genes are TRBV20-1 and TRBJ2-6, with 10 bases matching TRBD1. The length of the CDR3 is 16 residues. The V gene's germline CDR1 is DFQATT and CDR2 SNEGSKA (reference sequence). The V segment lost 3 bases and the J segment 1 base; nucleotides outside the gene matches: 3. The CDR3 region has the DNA TGCAGTGCTAGTAGGACAGGGGGATCTGGGGCCAACGTCCTGACTTTC. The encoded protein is CSASRTGGSGANVLTF.

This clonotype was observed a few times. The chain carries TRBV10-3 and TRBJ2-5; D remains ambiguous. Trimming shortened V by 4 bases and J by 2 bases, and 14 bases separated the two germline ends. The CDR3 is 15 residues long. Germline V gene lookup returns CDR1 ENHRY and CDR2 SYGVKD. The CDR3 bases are TGTGCCATCAGTGTCCGGTTAGGCTCGCAAGAGACCCAGTACTTC. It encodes CAISVRLGSQETQYF.

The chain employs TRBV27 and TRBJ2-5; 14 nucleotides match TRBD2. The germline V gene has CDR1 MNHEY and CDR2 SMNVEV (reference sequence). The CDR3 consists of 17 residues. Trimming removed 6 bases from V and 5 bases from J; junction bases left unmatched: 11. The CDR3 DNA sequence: TGTGCCAGCAGCCCCCAGACTAGCGGGAGGGCCCGGGAGACCCAGTACTTC. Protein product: CASSPQTSGRARETQYF.

DNA for the CDR3: TGTGCCAGCAGAGAAGGGGTAGACTATGGCTACACCTTC. Protein: CASREGVDYGYTF. This sequence joins TRBV12-3 or TRBV12-4 and TRBJ1-2; the D gene is possibly TRBD1 (5 bases). V gave up 6 bases and J gave up 3 bases, with 11 bases separating them. The CDR3 sequence is 13 residues long.

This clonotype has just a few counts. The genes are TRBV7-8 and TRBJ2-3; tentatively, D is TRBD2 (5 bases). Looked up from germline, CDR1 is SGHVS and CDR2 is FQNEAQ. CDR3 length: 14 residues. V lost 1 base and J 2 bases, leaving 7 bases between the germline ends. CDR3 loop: CASSLGTLTDTQYF. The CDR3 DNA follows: TGTGCCAGCAGCTTAGGGACTCTCACAGATACGCAGTATTTT.

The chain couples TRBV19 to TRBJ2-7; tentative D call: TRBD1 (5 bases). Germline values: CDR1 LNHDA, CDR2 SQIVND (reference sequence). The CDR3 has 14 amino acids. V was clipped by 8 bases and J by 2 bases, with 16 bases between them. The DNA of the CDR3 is TGTGCCAGTCATAAGACAGACTGGACCTACGAGCAGTACTTC. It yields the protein CASHKTDWTYEQYF.

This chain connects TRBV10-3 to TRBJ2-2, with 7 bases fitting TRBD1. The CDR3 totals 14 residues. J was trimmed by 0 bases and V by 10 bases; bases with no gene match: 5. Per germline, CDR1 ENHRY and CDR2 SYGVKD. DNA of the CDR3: TGTGCCACACACAGGGGCGCGAACACCGGGGAGCTGTTTTTT. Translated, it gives CATHRGANTGELFF.

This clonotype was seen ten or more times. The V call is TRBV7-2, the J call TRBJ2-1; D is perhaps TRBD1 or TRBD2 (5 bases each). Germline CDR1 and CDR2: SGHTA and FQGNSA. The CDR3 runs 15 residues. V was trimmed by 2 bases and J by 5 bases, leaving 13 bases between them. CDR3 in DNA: TGTGCCAGCAGCTTACTAGGGACGGAAGACAATGAGCAGTTCTTC. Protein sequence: CASSLLGTEDNEQFF.

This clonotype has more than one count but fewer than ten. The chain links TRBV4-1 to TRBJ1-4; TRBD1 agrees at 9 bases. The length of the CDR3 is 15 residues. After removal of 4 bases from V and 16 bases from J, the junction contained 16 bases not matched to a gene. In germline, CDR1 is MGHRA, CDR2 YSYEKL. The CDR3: CASSPEDRGSLTRFF. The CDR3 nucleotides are TGCGCCAGCAGCCCCGAGGACAGGGGATCCCTTACGAGGTTTTTT.

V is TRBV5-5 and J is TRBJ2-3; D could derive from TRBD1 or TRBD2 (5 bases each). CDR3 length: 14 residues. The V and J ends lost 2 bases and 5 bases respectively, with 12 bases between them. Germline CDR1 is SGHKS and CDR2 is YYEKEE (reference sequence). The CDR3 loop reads CASSFTGRGDTQYF. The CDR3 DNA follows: TGTGCCAGCAGCTTCACGGGGCGCGGAGATACGCAGTATTTT. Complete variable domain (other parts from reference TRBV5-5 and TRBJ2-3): DAGVTQSPTHLIKTRGQQVTLRCSPISGHKSVSWYQQVLGQGPQFIFQYYEKEERGRGNFPDRFSARQFPNYSSELNVNALLLGDSALYLCASSFTGRGDTQYFGPGTRLTVL.